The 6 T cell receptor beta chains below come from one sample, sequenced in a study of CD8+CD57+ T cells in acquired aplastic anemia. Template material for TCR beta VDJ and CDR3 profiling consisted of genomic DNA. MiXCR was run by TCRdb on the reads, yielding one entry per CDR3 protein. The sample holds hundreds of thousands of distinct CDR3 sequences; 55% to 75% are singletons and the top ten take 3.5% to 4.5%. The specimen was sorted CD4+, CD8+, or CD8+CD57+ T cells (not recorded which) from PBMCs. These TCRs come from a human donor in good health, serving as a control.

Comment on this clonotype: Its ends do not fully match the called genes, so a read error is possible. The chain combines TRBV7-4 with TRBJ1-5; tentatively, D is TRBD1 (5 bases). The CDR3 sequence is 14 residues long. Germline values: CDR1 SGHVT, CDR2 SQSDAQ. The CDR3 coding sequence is TGTGCCAGTGGTCCCGGGCAGGGAGGTCAGCACCAGCATTTT. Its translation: CASGPGQGGQHQHF.

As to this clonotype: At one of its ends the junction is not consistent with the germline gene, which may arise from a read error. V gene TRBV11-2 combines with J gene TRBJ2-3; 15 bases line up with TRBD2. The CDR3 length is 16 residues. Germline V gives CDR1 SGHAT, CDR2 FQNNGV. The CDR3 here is CASSSGLAGGPDTQYF. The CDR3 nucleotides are TGTGCCAGCAGCTCCGGACTAGCGGGGGGGCCGGATACGCAGTATTTC.

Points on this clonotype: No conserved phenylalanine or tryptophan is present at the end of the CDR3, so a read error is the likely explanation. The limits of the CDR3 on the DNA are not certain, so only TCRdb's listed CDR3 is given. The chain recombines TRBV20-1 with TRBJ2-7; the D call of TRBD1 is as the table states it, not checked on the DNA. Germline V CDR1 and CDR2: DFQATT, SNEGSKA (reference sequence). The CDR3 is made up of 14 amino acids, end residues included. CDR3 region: CSASRGQGPYEQYL.

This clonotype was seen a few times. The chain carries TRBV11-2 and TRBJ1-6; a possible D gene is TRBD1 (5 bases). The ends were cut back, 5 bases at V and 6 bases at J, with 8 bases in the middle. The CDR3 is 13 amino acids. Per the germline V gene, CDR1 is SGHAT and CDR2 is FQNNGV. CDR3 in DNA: TGTGCCAGCAGCCGGACACGTAATTCACCCCTCCACTTT. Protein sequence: CASSRTRNSPLHF.

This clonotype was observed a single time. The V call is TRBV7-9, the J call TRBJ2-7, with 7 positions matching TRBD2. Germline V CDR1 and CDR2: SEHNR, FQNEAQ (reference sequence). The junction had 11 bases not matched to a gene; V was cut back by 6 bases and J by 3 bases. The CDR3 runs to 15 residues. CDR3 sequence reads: CASSRRGMVNYEQYF. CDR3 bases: TGTGCCAGCAGTAGGCGGGGGATGGTGAACTACGAGCAGTACTTC.

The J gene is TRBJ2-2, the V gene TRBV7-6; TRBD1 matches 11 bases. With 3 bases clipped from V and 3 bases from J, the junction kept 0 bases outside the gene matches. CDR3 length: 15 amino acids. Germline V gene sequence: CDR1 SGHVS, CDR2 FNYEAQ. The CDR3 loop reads CASSLGQGDTGELFF. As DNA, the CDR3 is TGTGCCAGCAGCTTGGGACAGGGGGACACCGGGGAGCTGTTTTTT.